The T cell receptor beta chain under discussion was sequenced for a study of blood T cells in healthy people across ages. This clonotype was found a few times. The V segment lost 5 bases and the J segment 1 base; nucleotides outside the gene matches: 5. The CDR3 is 15 residues long. The V gene's germline CDR1 is SGHDN and CDR2 FVKESK. Next came a second PCR, run for about 7 to 12 cycles, which used a sample-barcoded 5' primer along with a J-beta primer mix. TCRdb redid the calling of the 5' RACE reads with MiXCR, one entry per CDR3 protein. The data show 590,000 or so distinct CDR3 sequences, with roughly 31% seen just once and around a sixth held by the top ten.

V usage is TRBV14 and J usage is TRBJ1-1; TRBD1 aligns across 9 bases. The specimen sequenced was blood. The source of this sequence is an elderly woman in good health. CDR3 amino acids: CASSNRGHWNTEAFF. The CDR3 DNA sequence: TGTGCCAGCAGCAACAGGGGGCATTGGAACACTGAAGCTTTCTTT.